These 19 T cell receptor beta chains came from one sample sequenced in a study of blood T cells in healthy people across ages. For the second PCR, which ran for 7 to 11 cycles, a sample-barcoded 5' primer and a J-beta primer mix were used. TCRdb re-analysed the 5' RACE reads in MiXCR, keeping a single row per CDR3 protein. The profile shows about 970,000 distinct CDR3 sequences, just over 50% of them singletons. Sequencing was carried out using blood. All receptors come from a woman in her sixties in good health.

This clonotype was seen at least ten times. The V call is TRBV28, the J call TRBJ2-5, with D perhaps TRBD2 (6 bases). The CDR3 contains 15 residues. Trimming shortened V by 6 bases and J by 3 bases, and 17 bases separated the two germline ends. The germline V gene has CDR1 MDHEN and CDR2 SYDVKM. The CDR3: CASSPSREAKETQYF. For the CDR3, the DNA is TGTGCCAGCAGCCCTTCCAGGGAGGCCAAAGAGACCCAGTACTTC.

The V call is TRBV10-2, the J call TRBJ1-4, with D perhaps TRBD1 (5 bases). V was pared by 6 bases and J by 3 bases, with 14 bases between. The CDR3 has 15 amino acids. Per the germline V gene, CDR1 is WSHSY and CDR2 is SAAADI. CDR3 in amino acids: CASRASGGANEKLFF. The CDR3 nucleotides are TGCGCCAGCAGAGCCTCTGGAGGGGCTAATGAAAAACTGTTTTTT.

The CDR3 spells CASSLGLSGSFPDTQYF. DNA of the CDR3: TGTGCCAGCAGCTTGGGTTTGAGCGGGAGTTTCCCAGATACGCAGTATTTT. This chain connects TRBV5-5 to TRBJ2-3; 8 bases map to TRBD2. The germline V gene encodes CDR1 SGHKS and CDR2 YYEKEE (reference sequence). There are 17 residues in the CDR3. The junction had 10 bases not matched to a gene; V was cut back by 0 bases and J by 4 bases.

The chain uses TRBV28 and TRBJ2-1; D is unclear. The CDR3 has 12 amino acids. Germline V gene data show CDR1 as MDHEN and CDR2 as SYDVKM. The V gene lost 6 bases and the J gene lost 12 bases, with 15 bases spanning the gap. CDR3 coding DNA: TGTGCCAGCAGACTACCCATGGGCGGGCAGTTCTTC. Residues: CASRLPMGGQFF.

The chain joins TRBV4-1 to TRBJ2-1, with 13 bases aligning to TRBD2. The V segment lost 1 base and the J segment 7 bases; nucleotides outside the gene matches: 10. There are 18 residues in the CDR3. The germline gives CDR1 MGHRA, CDR2 YSYEKL. The CDR3 nucleotides read TGCGCCAGCAGCCAAGTCGTCCGGACTAGCGGGAGTGGGAATGAGCAGTTCTTC. It is translated as CASSQVVRTSGSGNEQFF.

V usage is TRBV19 and J usage is TRBJ1-5; 7 bases align to TRBD1. The V gene end was trimmed by 3 bases and the J gene end by 0 bases; junction bases not matched to a gene: 8. The germline gives CDR1 LNHDA, CDR2 SQIVND (reference sequence). The CDR3 has 17 amino acids. DNA for the CDR3: TGTGCCAGTAGTATCGACAGGGAGATCTATAGCAATCAGCCCCAGCATTTT. Its translation: CASSIDREIYSNQPQHF. The whole variable domain, filled in from reference TRBV19 and TRBJ1-5, reads DGGITQSPKYLFRKEGQNVTLSCEQNLNHDAMYWYRQDPGQGLRLIYYSQIVNDFQKGDIAEGYSVSREKKESFPLTVTSAQKNPTAFYLCASSIDREIYSNQPQHFGDGTRLSIL.

This chain links TRBV2 with TRBJ1-2; D is ambiguous. Germline V gene sequence: CDR1 SNHLY, CDR2 FYNNEI. The CDR3 extends over 14 amino acids. The ends were cut back, 3 bases at V and 6 bases at J, with 14 bases in the middle. CDR3 DNA: TGTGCCAGCAGTGATAACCCGGGGAGTGATGGCTACACCTTC. Protein: CASSDNPGSDGYTF.

This clonotype came up a few times. The chain employs TRBV5-6 and TRBJ2-5, with TRBD2 matching 7 bases. After removal of 1 base from V and 2 bases from J, the junction contained 8 bases not matched to a gene. This CDR3 is 16 amino acids long. Germline CDR1 reads SGHDT; CDR2 reads YYEEEE. CDR3 amino acids: CASSLKLASGQETQYF. The CDR3 DNA reads TGTGCCAGCAGCTTGAAGCTGGCTAGCGGACAAGAGACCCAGTACTTC. Looking up the rest from reference TRBV5-6 and TRBJ2-5 gives the full variable domain: DAGVTQSPTHLIKTRGQQVTLRCSPKSGHDTVSWYQQALGQGPQFIFQYYEEEERQRGNFPDRFSGHQFPNYSSELNVNALLLGDSALYLCASSLKLASGQETQYFGPGTRLLVL.

V and J are TRBV12-3 or TRBV12-4 and TRBJ1-5; D possibly corresponds to TRBD1 (6 bases). Trimming took off 6 bases at V and 7 bases at J, with 13 bases between the two ends. The CDR3 is 13 amino acids. In nucleotides, the CDR3 is TGTGCCAGCAGCTCCGGAGGGGGGCAGCCCCAGCATTTT. It specifies CASSSGGGQPQHF.

This chain uses TRBV29-1 with TRBJ1-1; D call uncertain. This CDR3 comprises 14 residues. Trimming shortened V by 1 base and J by 0 bases, and 9 bases separated the two germline ends. Per germline, CDR1 SQVTM and CDR2 ANQGSEA. The CDR3 DNA reads TGCAGCGTTGAAGGAGGGATCATGAACACTGAAGCTTTCTTT. It translates to CSVEGGIMNTEAFF.

The chain is built from TRBV5-1 and TRBJ2-4; 9 bases match TRBD2. The J call is uncertain, as TRBJ2-5 better fits the DNA end. The CDR3 spans 15 residues. The germline V gene has CDR1 SGHRS and CDR2 YFSETQ. The CDR3 DNA reads TGCGCCAGCGAACCTCTAGCGGGAATATCTGAGACCCAGTACTTC. Residues: CASEPLAGISETQYF.

To note about this clonotype: Its ends do not fully match the called genes, so a read error is possible. The chain links TRBV20-1 to TRBJ1-2; the D gene is possibly TRBD1 (6 bases). Germline loops: CDR1 DFQATT, CDR2 SNEGSKA (reference sequence). The CDR3 is 16 residues long. The CDR3 region is CGARGTPNTKVYGYTF. CDR3 nucleotide sequence: TGCGGTGCTAGAGGGACACCTAATACAAAGGTCTATGGCTACACCTTC.

This chain connects TRBV6-5 to TRBJ1-1; tentative D call: TRBD1 (6 bases). CDR1 and CDR2 (germline): MNHEY, SVGAGI. V was clipped by 5 bases and J by 10 bases, with 14 bases between them. The CDR3 is made up of 12 amino acids. The CDR3: CASSGGHRGAFF. CDR3 nucleotide sequence: TGTGCCAGCAGTGGGGGGCATAGAGGAGCTTTCTTT.

The chain couples TRBV5-1 to TRBJ2-7; 11 nucleotides agree with TRBD1. CDR1 SGHRS and CDR2 YFSETQ come from the germline V gene. This CDR3 contains 14 residues. V lost 3 bases and J lost 6; bases outside the gene matches: 5. In DNA, the CDR3 is TGCGCCAGCAGCTCCTGGACAGGGGGCGGCGAGCAGTACTTC. This codes for CASSSWTGGGEQYF.

V and J are TRBV28 and TRBJ1-2, with 7 bases matching TRBD1. The CDR3 has 17 residues. V dropped 4 bases and J dropped 5; count of bases not matched to a gene: 16. The germline V gene encodes CDR1 MDHEN and CDR2 SYDVKM. The CDR3 reads CASSSHHEGQSRYGYTF. The CDR3 nucleotides are TGTGCCAGCAGTTCTCACCATGAGGGACAGAGCAGATATGGCTACACCTTC.

This clonotype was seen a few times. The gene calls are TRBV7-2 and TRBJ2-6; no firm D call. The germline gives CDR1 SGHTA, CDR2 FQGNSA. The CDR3 is 14 residues long. V lost 9 bases to trimming and J lost 1 base, with 10 bases between them. CDR3 DNA sequence: TGTGCCAGGCCCTGGGGTTCTGGGGCCAACGTCCTGACTTTC. It specifies CARPWGSGANVLTF.

Only a few counts were recorded for this clonotype. The chain couples TRBV11-2 to TRBJ1-4; TRBD1 matches 10 bases. Per germline, CDR1 SGHAT and CDR2 FQNNGV. The junction had 9 bases not matched to a gene; V was cut back by 5 bases and J by 0 bases. This CDR3 contains 18 residues. CDR3 coding DNA: TGTGCCAGCAGCCAGACAGGGGGCCTCGGTTCAACTAATGAAAAACTGTTTTTT. Translated, it gives CASSQTGGLGSTNEKLFF.

V gene TRBV4-3 combines with J gene TRBJ2-1; D is ambiguous. The V gene's germline CDR1 is LGHNA and CDR2 YSLEER. V was cut by 0 bases and J by 5 bases, with 11 bases left in between. The CDR3 runs 15 residues. The DNA of the CDR3 is TGCGCCAGCAGCCAAGATCACGGGCCTCACAATGAGCAGTTCTTC. Protein product: CASSQDHGPHNEQFF.

The DNA for the CDR3 is TGTGCCAGCAGTTCGGGGGGCTCTGGGCAGCCCCAGCATTTT. Translated: CASSSGGSGQPQHF. The chain combines TRBV28 with TRBJ1-5; TRBD1 might be the D (6 bases). Germline lookup yields CDR1 MDHEN and CDR2 SYDVKM. V was shortened by 4 bases and J by 7 bases, with 14 bases between the two germline ends. This CDR3 has 14 residues.